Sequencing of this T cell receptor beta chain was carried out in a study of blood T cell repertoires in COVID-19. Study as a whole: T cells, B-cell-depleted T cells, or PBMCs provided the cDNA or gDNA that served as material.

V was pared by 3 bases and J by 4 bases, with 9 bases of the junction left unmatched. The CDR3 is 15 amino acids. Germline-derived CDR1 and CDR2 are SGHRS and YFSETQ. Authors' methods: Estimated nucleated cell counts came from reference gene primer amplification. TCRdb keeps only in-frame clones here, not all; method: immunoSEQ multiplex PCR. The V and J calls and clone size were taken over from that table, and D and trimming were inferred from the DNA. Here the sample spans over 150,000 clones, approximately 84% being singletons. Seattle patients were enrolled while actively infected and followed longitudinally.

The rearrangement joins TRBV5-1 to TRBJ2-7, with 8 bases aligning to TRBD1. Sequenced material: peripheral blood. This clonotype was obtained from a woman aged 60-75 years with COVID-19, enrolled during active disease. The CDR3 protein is CASSYLTDRVYEQYF. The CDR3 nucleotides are TGCGCCAGCAGCTATCTAACGGACAGGGTATACGAGCAGTACTTC.